This TCR beta chain derives from a study of cytomegalovirus exposure and HLA in healthy donors. Germline V lookup: CDR1 ENHRY, CDR2 SYGVKD. Trimming took 4 bases from V and 10 from J; bases not matched to a gene: 10. CDR3 length: 15 residues. A multiplex PCR was run with 60 Vbeta primers and 13 Jbeta primers. Profiling relied on immunoSEQ multiplex PCR, and the TCRdb table lists in-frame clones only, not all of them. The table includes around 80,000 clones, 62% detected once. General study results and limits: An analysis that came later showed most CMV-associated TCR beta chains appearing HLA-restricted.

This clone was seen only a few times. Antigen: not known. The rearrangement joins TRBV10-3 to TRBJ2-1; 10 bases agree with TRBD2. What was sequenced was PBMCs. The receptor was isolated from a male donor in good health and CMV-seropositive. As DNA, the CDR3 is TGTGCCATCAGTGCGCAGCGGGAGGGCCGGGAGGAGCAGTTCTTC. The encoded protein is CAISAQREGREEQFF.